Listed below are T cell receptor beta chains from one sample, sequenced in a study of T cell changes during pregnancy in multiple sclerosis. Libraries were prepared by immunoSEQ multiplex PCR; TCRdb keeps only in-frame clonotypes and omits some of them. The repertoire holds 120,000 or so clones, with approximately 93% as singletons. The input for sequencing was peripheral blood, taken before pregnancy. The receptor source for this set is a female donor with multiple sclerosis, enrolled in a pregnancy study. The CDR3 runs from the conserved cysteine through the conserved F or W. The D gene is left open where the match is weak. The listing skips clone size in some rows; elsewhere it reads once, few, many or a size class.

-,once,TRBV4-1,TRBJ2-7,14,TGCGCCAGCAGCCAAGAAGACACCTCCTACGAGCAGTACTTC,CASSQEDTSYEQYF
-,-,TRBV5-1,TRBJ2-3,13,TGCGCCAGCAGCTTGGACACAACAGATACGCAGTATTTT,CASSLDTTDTQYF
-,-,TRBV19,TRBJ1-5,16,TGTGCCAGTAGTATCGTCAGACTTCTTAGCAATCAGCCCCAGCATTTT,CASSIVRLLSNQPQHF
-,once,TRBV6-6,TRBJ1-1,13,TGTGCCAGCAGTTACGTACGGGACACTGAAGCTTTCTTT,CASSYVRDTEAFF
-,once,TRBV6-5,TRBJ1-5,15,TGTGCCAGCAGTTACTCTGGGGGGAAGGGGCAGCCCCAGCATTTT,CASSYSGGKGQPQHF
TRBD1,-,TRBV19,TRBJ1-2,15,TGTGCCAGTAGTATGGCGACAGGGGAGGGGTATGGCTACACCTTC,CASSMATGEGYGYTF
-,-,TRBV10-3,TRBJ2-3,14,TGTGCCATAGCAAGGAGGTCGGAGACAGATACGCAGTATTTT,CAIARRSETDTQYF
TRBD1,-,TRBV5-4,TRBJ2-5,14,TGTGCCAGCAGCAGGACAGGGATGGGAGAGACCCAGTACTTC,CASSRTGMGETQYF
-,-,TRBV2,TRBJ2-7,13,TGTGCCAGCGTAGGACAGTCCTCCTACGAGCAGTACTTC,CASVGQSSYEQYF
-,-,TRBV19,TRBJ2-3,16,TGTGCCAGTAGCGCATTGAGCGGTGGGGGCACAGATACGCAGTATTTT,CASSALSGGGTDTQYF
-,few,TRBV10-1,TRBJ1-5,16,TGCGCCAGCATCTCCCCGGCCCCAGGGTTGGATCAGCCCCAGCATTTT,CASISPAPGLDQPQHF
TRBD2,-,TRBV19,TRBJ2-4,15,TGTGCCAGTAGTATAACAGGACTAGCGACGCACATTCAGTACTTC,CASSITGLATHIQYF
TRBD1,-,TRBV29-1,TRBJ2-1,13,TGCAGCGCGGGGGACAGGGGGAACAATGAGCAGTTCTTC,CSAGDRGNNEQFF
-,-,TRBV11-2,TRBJ1-4,14,TGTGCCAGCAGCTTGGGCCTGGTGGCGGAAAAACTGTTTTTT,CASSLGLVAEKLFF
TRBD1,-,TRBV7-2,TRBJ2-2,15,TGTGCCAGCAGTTTCTACAGGGGAATCCCCGGGGAGCTGTTTTTT,CASSFYRGIPGELFF
-,-,TRBV5-1,TRBJ1-1,14,TGCGCCAGCAGACTAACCCCCGAAGGCGGTGAAGCTTTCTTT,CASRLTPEGGEAFF
TRBD1,-,TRBV5-6,TRBJ2-7,15,TGTGCCAGCAGCGGGGGACAGGGTAGTTCCTACGAGCAGTACTTC,CASSGGQGSSYEQYF
-,-,TRBV15,TRBJ1-1,14,TGTGCCACCAGCAGGCCGGGTAGACGGGCTGAAGCTTTCTTT,CATSRPGRRAEAFF
-,-,TRBV14,TRBJ1-2,14,TGTGCCAGCAGCCATTCCCGGCGAGGGTATGGCTACACCTTC,CASSHSRRGYGYTF
-,-,TRBV27,TRBJ2-2,14,TGTGCCAGCAGTTCCCGGGGGAGGCCCGGGGAGCTGTTTTTT,CASSSRGRPGELFF
TRBD1,-,TRBV7-8,TRBJ1-2,17,TGTGCCAGCAGCCCCCGAACGGACAGGGTTTTAAACTATGGCTACACCTTC,CASSPRTDRVLNYGYTF
TRBD1,-,TRBV6-5,TRBJ1-2,15,TGTGCCAGCAGGAAAGAGGGACAGGGAAACTATGGCTACACCTTC,CASRKEGQGNYGYTF
-,-,TRBV5-1,TRBJ1-1,15,TGCGCCAGCAGCGGTCAGGGGAAAAGGGGCACTGAAGCTTTCTTT,CASSGQGKRGTEAFF
TRBD2,-,TRBV28,TRBJ2-1,15,TGTGCCAGCATTTCTCCGGGACTAGCGTTTGGTGAGCAGTTCTTC,CASISPGLAFGEQFF
TRBD1,-,TRBV30,TRBJ2-7,15,TGTGCCTGGAGCCTCGGACAGGGGAACACCTACGAGCAGTACTTC,CAWSLGQGNTYEQYF
-,-,TRBV6-5,TRBJ2-2,15,TGTGCCAGCAGACGACAGCTATCCACCGTAGGGGAGCTGTTTTTT,CASRRQLSTVGELFF
TRBD1,-,TRBV6-5,TRBJ2-7,14,TGTGCCAGCAGTTACTGGGGGACAGGGGACGAGCAGTACTTC,CASSYWGTGDEQYF
TRBD1,-,TRBV6-1,TRBJ2-2,15,TGTGCCGGACTACAGGGGGCCTCGAACACCGGGGAGCTGTTTTTT,CAGLQGASNTGELFF
-,-,TRBV9,TRBJ2-5,17,TGTGCCAGCAGCGTCCCACGGTGGGGCAGGGAACAAGAGACCCAGTACTTC,CASSVPRWGREQETQYF
TRBD1,once,TRBV28,TRBJ1-1,13,TGTGCCAGCAGTTTCGGACAGGGTACTGAAGCTTTCTTT,CASSFGQGTEAFF
TRBD1,-,TRBV5-6,TRBJ2-1,16,TGTGCCAGCAGACATAACTGGACAGGGGATGATGATGAGCAGTTCTTC,CASRHNWTGDDDEQFF
TRBD1,-,TRBV7-9,TRBJ2-5,14,TGTGCCAGCAGCTCCGACAGGGGGCAAGAGACCCAGTACTTC,CASSSDRGQETQYF
-,-,TRBV5-1,TRBJ2-3,16,TGCGCCAGCAGCTTGGATCCGGGGTCCGGGACAGATACGCAGTATTTT,CASSLDPGSGTDTQYF
-,once,TRBV27,TRBJ2-5,17,TGTGCCAGCAGTTTATGGGGTCAGGCCAGCTCGGGGGAGACCCAGTACTTC,CASSLWGQASSGETQYF
-,-,TRBV29-1,TRBJ1-1,12,TGCAGCGTTGTAGGGGAAGCCACTGAAGCTTTCTTT,CSVVGEATEAFF
-,few,TRBV30,TRBJ1-1,12,TGTGCCTGTGCACAGGGTAACACTGAAGCTTTCTTT,CACAQGNTEAFF
TRBD2,-,TRBV15,TRBJ2-5,16,TGTGCCACCAGCAGAGATCCCACGGGGAGGGTAGAGACCCAGTACTTC,CATSRDPTGRVETQYF
TRBD1,-,TRBV9,TRBJ2-1,16,TGTGCCAGCAGCGTAGGATGGGACAGGCTCCGATATGAGCAGTTCTTC,CASSVGWDRLRYEQFF
TRBD1,-,TRBV19,TRBJ2-1,14,TGTGCCAGTAGGCTCCGGGACAGCGACAATGAGCAGTTCTTC,CASRLRDSDNEQFF
TRBD1,-,TRBV5-1,TRBJ2-5,15,TGCGCCAGCAGCTTGGGCGGGACAGGACAAGAGACCCAGTACTTC,CASSLGGTGQETQYF
-,-,TRBV11-3,TRBJ2-1,13,TGTGCCAGCAGCTCTAATATCTACAATGAGCAGTTCTTC,CASSSNIYNEQFF
-,-,TRBV5-4,TRBJ2-7,12,TGTGCCAGCAGCTTGTCGGGGAACGAGCAGTACTTC,CASSLSGNEQYF
TRBD2,few,TRBV6-4,TRBJ2-3,14,TGTGCCAGCAGTGAGCGGGGGGGCACAGATACGCAGTATTTT,CASSERGGTDTQYF
TRBD1,-,TRBV10-3,TRBJ2-1,15,TGTGCCATCAGTCCGACAGGGGGTAGCAGCGATGAGCAGTTCTTC,CAISPTGGSSDEQFF
-,-,TRBV19,TRBJ1-1,14,TGTGCCAGCCAGCCTGAGGGGAGGGGGACTGAAGCTTTCTTT,CASQPEGRGTEAFF
-,-,TRBV5-6,TRBJ2-1,15,TGTGCCAGCAGCTTGGTGGGGGCCTTAGGCAATGAGCAGTTCTTC,CASSLVGALGNEQFF
-,many,TRBV4-1,TRBJ1-2,14,TGCGCCAGCAGCCAAAAGGGAGGTAACTATGGCTACACCTTC,CASSQKGGNYGYTF
TRBD1,-,TRBV29-1,TRBJ2-7,14,TGCAGCGTCGAGCAGGGGGCTGACTCCTACGAGCAGTACTTC,CSVEQGADSYEQYF
-,-,TRBV10-1,TRBJ2-3,14,TGCGCCAGCAGTGACGCCGGAGCCACAGATACGCAGTATTTT,CASSDAGATDTQYF
TRBD2,-,TRBV5-1,TRBJ2-3,18,TGCGCCAGCAGCTTAAGCGGGAGAGGTGGGGTTGGCACAGATACGCAGTATTTT,CASSLSGRGGVGTDTQYF
TRBD2,-,TRBV6-5,TRBJ2-7,14,TGTGCCAGCAGAATTCAGGCGGGAGGATACGAGCAGTACTTC,CASRIQAGGYEQYF
TRBD1,-,TRBV6-1,TRBJ1-1,13,TGTGCCAGCAGTGACCGACAGGGGGCTGAAGCTTTCTTT,CASSDRQGAEAFF
-,-,TRBV2,TRBJ1-2,14,TGTGCCAGCACCCGGCGGATTCTCGACTATGGCTACACCTTC,CASTRRILDYGYTF
TRBD1,-,TRBV27,TRBJ1-2,15,TGTGCCAGCAGGTCCACCGGGACAGAGAACTATGGCTACACCTTC,CASRSTGTENYGYTF
-,-,TRBV7-6,TRBJ2-7,15,TGTGCCAGCAGCTTCGGGGCAGGGGCATCAGAAGAGCAGTACTTC,CASSFGAGASEEQYF
TRBD2,-,TRBV7-6,TRBJ2-5,16,TGTGCCAGCAGCTTAGGGACTAGCGGCTTTTGGGAGACCCAGTACTTC,CASSLGTSGFWETQYF
-,-,TRBV5-5,TRBJ1-5,15,TGTGCCAGCAGCTTTTTGGGGCAAATCAATCAGCCCCAGCATTTT,CASSFLGQINQPQHF
-,-,TRBV25-1,TRBJ2-5,16,TGTGCCAGCAGGGACACCGGCAGGGGAGGGATAGAGACCCAGTACTTC,CASRDTGRGGIETQYF